The 9 T cell receptor beta chains in this list originate from one sample, sequenced in a study of blood T cell repertoires in COVID-19. The method was immunoSEQ multiplex PCR; TCRdb's version includes in-frame clones alone and lacks a portion of them. The table lists about 150,000 clones, about 80% of them singletons. The material sequenced was peripheral blood. Receptors originate from a man between 65 and 85 years old with active or convalescent COVID-19.

V gene TRBV3-1 (or the pseudogene TRBV3-2) combines with J gene TRBJ1-3; D not certain. This CDR3 is built from 13 residues. Per germline, CDR1 LGHDT and CDR2 YNNKEL (reference sequence). The V end lost 1 base, the J end lost 4 bases, and 5 bases lay between the germline ends. The DNA of the CDR3 is TGTGCCAGCAGCCAAGCCTCCGGAAACACCATATATTTT. It codes for CASSQASGNTIYF.

This clone came up once. This rearrangement joins TRBV19 to TRBJ1-4; 9 bases map to TRBD1. J gave up 5 bases and V 5 bases, and 9 bases lay outside the gene matches. From germline, CDR1 is LNHDA and CDR2 SQIVND (reference sequence). The CDR3 consists of 16 residues. For the CDR3, the DNA is TGTGCCAGTAGTTCGTCCGGGACAGGGTTCAATGAAAAACTGTTTTTT. Residues: CASSSSGTGFNEKLFF.

The chain couples TRBV6-2 or TRBV6-3 to TRBJ2-3; D is possibly TRBD1 (6 bases). V shed 5 bases and J shed 4 bases, with 13 bases lying between them. The germline V gene encodes CDR1 MNHEY and CDR2 SVGEGT. The CDR3 extends over 14 amino acids. The CDR3 protein is CASSHRQAADTQYF. The CDR3 region has the DNA TGTGCCAGCAGTCACCGACAGGCTGCAGATACGCAGTATTTT.

This clone was seen a few times. The V gene is TRBV12-5, the J gene TRBJ2-2; D unclear. This CDR3 comprises 17 residues. The V end lost 4 bases, the J end lost 7 bases, and 22 bases lay between the germline ends. Germline V gene lookup returns CDR1 LGHNT and CDR2 FRNRAP. CDR3 loop: CASGSPTAVGRFGELFF. Written as DNA, the CDR3 is TGTGCTAGTGGTTCCCCAACCGCCGTAGGCAGGTTCGGGGAGCTGTTTTTT.

The chain uses TRBV7-3 and TRBJ2-6; 12 positions agree with TRBD2. The germline V gene has CDR1 SGHTA and CDR2 FQGTGA. The CDR3 has 17 amino acids. Losses at the gene ends were 5 bases for V and 2 bases for J; bases not matched to a gene: 4. DNA for the CDR3: TGTGCCAGCAGCCTGACTAGCGGGAGAACTGGGGCCAACGTCCTGACTTTC. Protein sequence: CASSLTSGRTGANVLTF.

The chain is built from TRBV7-2 and TRBJ2-2, with 7 positions matching TRBD2. V dropped 4 bases and J dropped 8; count of bases not matched to a gene: 10. The germline CDR1 and CDR2 sequences are SGHTA and FQGNSA. There are 15 residues in the CDR3. The CDR3 loop reads CASSSGTTSAGELFF. In nucleotides, the CDR3 is TGTGCCAGCAGCTCCGGGACTACCTCGGCTGGGGAGCTGTTTTTT.

This clone was seen ten or more times. J is TRBJ1-1 and V is TRBV19, with D tentatively TRBD1 (6 bases). Trimming removed 3 bases at V and 10 bases at J, with 18 bases between. The CDR3 consists of 14 residues. The germline CDR1 and CDR2 sequences are LNHDA and SQIVND (reference sequence). CDR3 protein: CASSMGRGVGGAFF. For the CDR3, the DNA is TGTGCCAGTAGTATGGGCAGGGGAGTTGGTGGAGCTTTCTTT.

The table lists this clone with a few counts. The chain uses TRBV7-9 and TRBJ1-3; D call uncertain. The CDR3 is 14 amino acids. Germline CDR1 SEHNR, CDR2 FQNEAQ (reference sequence). The V and J ends lost 2 bases and 3 bases respectively, with 8 bases between them. The CDR3 reads CASSLTTDGNTIYF. The CDR3 DNA follows: TGTGCCAGCAGCTTAACTACGGATGGAAACACCATATATTTT.

This clone was seen more than once but under ten times. The V and J genes are TRBV7-9 and TRBJ1-1, with 7 bases identical to TRBD1. Per the germline V gene, CDR1 is SEHNR and CDR2 is FQNEAQ (reference sequence). CDR3 size: 15 residues. V lost 5 bases to trimming and J lost 0 bases; unmatched junction nucleotides: 6. DNA for the CDR3: TGTGCCAGCAGCCCCAGACAGGGTATGAACACTGAAGCTTTCTTT. Its protein is CASSPRQGMNTEAFF.